This passage covers 28 T cell receptor beta chains from one sample sequenced in a study of early T cells in non-severe SARS-CoV-2 infection. TCRdb re-derived calls from the 5' RACE reads in MiXCR, one entry per CDR3 protein. The sample yields approximately 47,000 distinct CDR3 sequences, roughly 10% seen once. The sample consisted of whole blood, taken at baseline. The receptors originated from an adult who was a healthcare worker with PCR-confirmed SARS-CoV-2 infection or an uninfected control (not recorded which).

This clonotype occurred a few times. The chain is built from TRBV5-1 and TRBJ2-7; D unclear. Trimming took off 0 bases at V and 5 bases at J, with 6 bases between the two ends. Germline assignment: CDR1 SGHRS and CDR2 YFSETQ. The CDR3 has 12 amino acids. The CDR3 here is CASSLGADEQYF. As DNA, the CDR3 is TGCGCCAGCAGCTTGGGGGCCGACGAGCAGTACTTC.

This clonotype has a handful of counts. The J gene is TRBJ1-2, the V gene TRBV12-3 or TRBV12-4; 7 nucleotides match TRBD1. Germline trimming cut 3 bases from V and 6 bases from J; bases unmatched to any gene: 7. The CDR3 sequence is 14 residues long. The chain's CDR3 is CASSFRDRAHGYTF. In nucleotides, the CDR3 is TGTGCCAGCAGTTTTAGGGACAGAGCTCATGGCTACACCTTC.

This clonotype was counted a few times. The gene calls are TRBV7-9 and TRBJ2-7; 8 bases fit TRBD1. In germline, CDR1 is SEHNR, CDR2 FQNEAQ (reference sequence). This CDR3 comprises 14 residues. V was clipped by 5 bases and J by 2 bases; unmatched bases: 5. The DNA for the CDR3 is TGTGCCAGCAGCCCAGGACAGGGCACCTACGAGCAGTACTTC. Its translation is CASSPGQGTYEQYF.

V and J are TRBV7-2 and TRBJ2-2; 8 positions agree with TRBD2. Germline CDR1 and CDR2: SGHTA and FQGNSA. The V and J ends lost 1 base and 6 bases, in that order; junction bases with no gene match: 7. The CDR3 runs to 16 residues. In DNA, the CDR3 is TGTGCCAGCAGCTTAGGGAGCGGGAGAATGGCCGGGGAGCTGTTTTTT. Its translation is CASSLGSGRMAGELFF.

This clonotype was counted between two and nine times. The J gene is TRBJ2-1, the V gene TRBV5-1; no definite D call. The CDR3 consists of 15 residues. CDR1 and CDR2 (germline): SGHRS, YFSETQ. Deletions cut 2 bases from V and 7 bases from J, with 16 bases between. In nucleotides, the CDR3 is TGCGCCAGCAGCTTAGGTGACGAGCTTCTGAATGAGCAGTTCTTC. Translated, it gives CASSLGDELLNEQFF.

The chain links TRBV29-1 to TRBJ2-5; 10 bases are a match to TRBD1. The V segment lost 4 bases and the J segment 1 base; nucleotides outside the gene matches: 0. The CDR3 sequence is 13 residues long. Per the germline V gene, CDR1 is SQVTM and CDR2 is ANQGSEA. The CDR3 nucleotides are TGCAGCGTTGGACAGGGGGCCCAAGAGACCCAGTACTTC. Translating it yields CSVGQGAQETQYF.

The V call is TRBV10-1, the J call TRBJ2-1, with a tentative D call TRBD2 (5 bases). The CDR3 runs 17 residues. Trimming left V 3 bases short and J 3 bases short, with 18 bases between. The germline CDR1 and CDR2 sequences are WNHNN and SYGVQD (reference sequence). CDR3 residues: CASSEDLEGASYNEQFF. In nucleotides, the CDR3 is TGCGCCAGCAGTGAAGATCTAGAGGGAGCGAGCTACAATGAGCAGTTCTTC.

This clonotype was seen a handful of times. The chain has TRBV20-1 and TRBJ2-7, with D hard to call. V lost 1 base and J 3 bases, leaving 10 bases between the germline ends. This CDR3 is 13 amino acids long. The V gene's germline CDR1 is DFQATT and CDR2 SNEGSKA (reference sequence). CDR3 residues: CSARVGVDYEQYF. The CDR3 DNA sequence: TGCAGTGCTAGAGTAGGTGTAGACTACGAGCAGTACTTC.

This clonotype was seen only a few times. The V call is TRBV29-1, the J call TRBJ1-1, with a possible D match to TRBD1 (5 bases). Germline-derived CDR1 and CDR2 are SQVTM and ANQGSEA. This CDR3 contains 14 residues. Trimming stripped 5 bases from V and 4 bases from J, with 17 bases between. CDR3 DNA: TGCAGCGTTCAACTCGGCGCTGGGGGCACTGAAGCTTTCTTT. As protein: CSVQLGAGGTEAFF.

This clonotype has only a few counts. The chain carries TRBV6-2 or TRBV6-3 and TRBJ2-1; 12 bases fit TRBD2. Germline-derived CDR1 and CDR2 are MNHEY and SVGEGT. The V segment lost 10 bases and the J segment 5 bases; nucleotides outside the gene matches: 6. This CDR3 has 14 residues. CDR3 in amino acids: CATSTSGGHNEQFF. DNA for the CDR3: TGTGCCACCTCGACTAGCGGGGGCCACAATGAGCAGTTCTTC.

This clonotype was counted only a few times. This chain connects TRBV3-1 to TRBJ1-1, with 7 bases aligning to TRBD1. J was trimmed by 1 base and V by 2 bases; bases with no gene match: 1. The germline V gene encodes CDR1 LGHDT and CDR2 YNNKEL (reference sequence). The CDR3 consists of 14 residues. The DNA for the CDR3 is TGTGCCAGCAGCCAAACAGGGGAGAACACTGAAGCTTTCTTT. It translates to CASSQTGENTEAFF. Drawing the rest from reference TRBV3-1 and TRBJ1-1, the complete variable domain is DTAVSQTPKYLVTQMGNDKSIKCEQNLGHDTMYWYKQDSKKFLKIMFSYNNKELIINETVPNRFSPKSPDKAHLNLHINSLELGDSAVYFCASSQTGENTEAFFGQGTRLTVV.

This clonotype was picked up many times. The chain has TRBV29-1 and TRBJ1-4, with 9 bases matching TRBD1. V shed 6 bases, J shed 7 bases, and the junction held 3 bases outside the gene matches. CDR1 and CDR2 from the germline V gene are SQVTM and ANQGSEA. This CDR3 spans 12 amino acids. The CDR3 DNA sequence: TGCAGCGTCGGACAGGGGCCTGAAAAACTGTTTTTT. Protein product: CSVGQGPEKLFF.

The sample holds many counts of this clonotype. V usage is TRBV3-1 and J usage is TRBJ1-5, with 11 bases that match TRBD1. The CDR3 length is 16 residues. After removal of 4 bases from V and 5 bases from J, the junction contained 7 bases not matched to a gene. Germline V gene lookup returns CDR1 LGHDT and CDR2 YNNKEL (reference sequence). CDR3 in DNA: TGTGCCAGCAGCCCGGGGACAGGGGGTAATTATCAGCCCCAGCATTTT. Translated: CASSPGTGGNYQPQHF. Variable domain in full (rest from reference TRBV3-1 and TRBJ1-5): DTAVSQTPKYLVTQMGNDKSIKCEQNLGHDTMYWYKQDSKKFLKIMFSYNNKELIINETVPNRFSPKSPDKAHLNLHINSLELGDSAVYFCASSPGTGGNYQPQHFGDGTRLSIL.

This clonotype was recorded many times. J is TRBJ1-1 and V is TRBV18; 11 bases align to TRBD1. The CDR3 runs to 17 residues. Trimming at V came to 2 bases and at J to 5 bases, leaving 10 bases not matched to a gene. The germline V gene encodes CDR1 KGHSH and CDR2 LQKENI. The CDR3 region has the DNA TGTGCCAGCTCACCATTCGTCGGGACAGGGGGTCGTACTGAAGCTTTCTTT. This encodes CASSPFVGTGGRTEAFF. Using reference TRBV18 and TRBJ1-1 for the parts outside the CDR3, the full variable domain is NAGVMQNPRHLVRRRGQEARLRCSPMKGHSHVYWYRQLPEEGLKFMVYLQKENIIDESGMPKERFSAEFPKEGPSILRIQQVVRGDSAAYFCASSPFVGTGGRTEAFFGQGTRLTVV.

This clonotype was detected only a few times. The chain combines TRBV7-6 with TRBJ2-7; D unresolved. Germline CDR1 and CDR2: SGHVS and FNYEAQ. V dropped 5 bases and J dropped 2 bases, with 13 bases sitting between them. This CDR3 contains 14 residues. The CDR3 coding sequence is TGTGCCAGCAGCCCCCACATGTCACCCTACGAGCAGTACTTC. Translating gives CASSPHMSPYEQYF.

This chain joins TRBV5-1 and TRBJ2-2; TRBD2 matches 15 bases. Germline loops: CDR1 SGHRS, CDR2 YFSETQ. This CDR3 is built from 17 residues. Unmatched junction bases numbered 6, after V lost 4 bases and J lost 5 bases. The CDR3 coding sequence is TGCGCCAGCAGCACCGGGACTAGCGGGAGGAATACCGGGGAGCTGTTTTTT. It translates to CASSTGTSGRNTGELFF.

This clonotype has only a few counts. Here the CDR3 reads CASSQTGGQQPQHF. The DNA of the CDR3 is TGTGCCAGCAGCCAGACAGGGGGCCAACAGCCCCAGCATTTT. V gene TRBV3-1 combines with J gene TRBJ1-5, with TRBD1 matching 10 bases. V gave up 3 bases and J gave up 7 bases; unmatched junction bases: 3. Germline lookup yields CDR1 LGHDT and CDR2 YNNKEL (reference sequence). The CDR3 has 14 amino acids.

This clonotype has ten or more counts. V is TRBV20-1 and J is TRBJ1-2; 11 bases fit TRBD1. Germline lookup yields CDR1 DFQATT and CDR2 SNEGSKA (reference sequence). Trimming removed 4 bases from V and 3 bases from J; junction bases left unmatched: 7. The CDR3 loop spans 15 amino acids. As DNA, the CDR3 is TGCAGTGCTACAACTGGACAGGGGGCATACTATGGCTACACCTTC. Translating it yields CSATTGQGAYYGYTF.

There are a few counts of this clonotype. The J gene is TRBJ2-5, the V gene TRBV5-5; tentative D call: TRBD1 (5 bases). V was shortened by 0 bases and J by 5 bases, with 14 bases between the two germline ends. CDR1 is SGHKS, CDR2 YYEKEE, per germline (reference sequence). This CDR3 has 15 amino acids. CDR3 in DNA: TGTGCCAGCAGCTTGGTTTCGGCAGGGTCGGAGACCCAGTACTTC. Translation gives CASSLVSAGSETQYF.

This clonotype was observed many times. The chain joins TRBV2 to TRBJ1-2, with D possibly TRBD1 on 5 matching bases. The V and J ends lost 1 base and 8 bases respectively, with 8 bases between them. The CDR3 runs to 12 residues. Germline CDR1 reads SNHLY; CDR2 reads FYNNEI. The CDR3: CASSEGGYGYTF. As DNA, the CDR3 is TGTGCCAGCAGTGAAGGGGGGTACGGCTACACCTTC.

Only a few counts were recorded for this clonotype. The rearrangement joins TRBV6-6 to TRBJ2-5; D perhaps matches TRBD1 (5 bases). This CDR3 is 14 amino acids long. Trimming removed 6 bases at V and 1 base at J, with 12 bases between. Germline CDR1 MNHNY, CDR2 SVGAGI (reference sequence). CDR3 sequence: CASRPARAQETQYF. The CDR3 DNA reads TGTGCCAGCAGACCCGCCAGGGCCCAAGAGACCCAGTACTTC.

This clonotype has ten or more counts. The chain carries TRBV20-1 and TRBJ2-5; TRBD1 might be the D (5 bases). V shed 2 bases and J shed 5 bases, with 15 bases lying between them. The CDR3 sequence is 14 residues long. Germline lookup yields CDR1 DFQATT and CDR2 SNEGSKA (reference sequence). The CDR3 bases are TGCAGTGCTAGAATTCCCCAGGGCGCGGAGACCCAGTACTTC. Amino acid sequence: CSARIPQGAETQYF.

CDR3 sequence: CASSILDREAEAFF. The CDR3 DNA sequence: TGTGCCAGCTCAATTCTGGACAGGGAGGCTGAAGCTTTCTTT. The J gene is TRBJ1-1, the V gene TRBV18, with 8 bases identical to TRBD1. Germline V gene lookup returns CDR1 KGHSH and CDR2 LQKENI. The CDR3 loop spans 14 amino acids. Losses at the gene ends were 5 bases for V and 6 bases for J; bases not matched to a gene: 8.

The chain uses TRBV5-1 and TRBJ2-1; 8 bases line up with TRBD1. CDR3 size: 16 residues. The germline V gene has CDR1 SGHRS and CDR2 YFSETQ. V shed 3 bases, J shed 6 bases, and the junction held 11 bases outside the gene matches. CDR3 DNA: TGCGCCAGCAGCTCCGGACAGGGCGATTGGCTCAATGAGCAGTTCTTC. It yields the protein CASSSGQGDWLNEQFF.

The table lists this clonotype with a few counts. This rearrangement joins TRBV24-1 to TRBJ1-1; D might be TRBD1 (6 bases). Germline V gives CDR1 KGHDR, CDR2 SFDVKD. CDR3 length equals 13 residues. Trimming left V 6 bases short and J 1 base short, with 8 bases between. The CDR3 here is CATSQGQNTEAFF. DNA of the CDR3: TGTGCCACCAGTCAGGGGCAGAACACTGAAGCTTTCTTT.

The chain carries TRBV14 and TRBJ1-1; no clear D. The CDR3 totals 13 residues. Trimming took 0 bases from V and 3 from J, leaving 5 bases between them. The germline V gene has CDR1 SGHDN and CDR2 FVKESK. The DNA of the CDR3 is TGTGCCAGCAGCCAAGAGCGAGACACTGAAGCTTTCTTT. It encodes CASSQERDTEAFF. Combining the CDR3 with reference TRBV14 and TRBJ1-1 gives the whole variable domain EAGVTQFPSHSVIEKGQTVTLRCDPISGHDNLYWYRRVMGKEIKFLLHFVKESKQDESGMPNNRFLAERTGGTYSTLKVQPAELEDSGVYFCASSQERDTEAFFGQGTRLTVV.

This chain uses TRBV7-2 with TRBJ2-7; D remains unclear. This CDR3 is built from 12 residues. Trimming pared 5 bases from V and 4 bases from J, leaving 9 bases between. Germline values: CDR1 SGHTA, CDR2 FQGNSA. CDR3 in amino acids: CASSRTLYEQYF. The CDR3 nucleotides read TGTGCCAGCAGCCGGACCCTGTACGAGCAGTACTTC.

CDR3 in DNA: TGTGCCAGTAGTACGACGGACACGGACGTTCGTTGGACTGGGGCCAACGTCCTGACTTTC. It yields the protein CASSTTDTDVRWTGANVLTF. The V gene is TRBV19, the J gene TRBJ2-6; D is perhaps TRBD1 (5 bases). V was trimmed by 4 bases and J by 2 bases, leaving 24 bases between them. The germline V gene encodes CDR1 LNHDA and CDR2 SQIVND (reference sequence). The CDR3 extends over 20 amino acids.